This TCR beta chain emerged from a study of CD8+CD57+ T cells in acquired aplastic anemia. The patients chosen for sequencing had shown expansion of CD8+CD57+ cells (detected by flow cytometry). Using genomic DNA as the template, TCR beta VDJ and CDR3 profiling was carried out. TCRdb redid the calling of the reads with MiXCR, one entry per CDR3 protein. In the table there are tens of thousands of distinct CDR3 sequences, roughly 72% of which are singletons. As to this clonotype: This could be a read error, since a much larger clone is one nucleotide away.

Specimen: sorted CD4+, CD8+, or CD8+CD57+ T cells (not recorded which) from PBMCs. The source is a human donor with aplastic anemia.

The CDR3 reads CSAREASGTYNERFF. The CDR3 DNA reads as TGCAGTGCTAGAGAGGCTAGCGGGACTTACAATGAGCGGTTCTTC. The rearrangement links TRBV20-1 to TRBJ2-1; 9 nucleotides match TRBD2. Germline CDR1 and CDR2: DFQATT and SNEGSKA (reference sequence). This CDR3 contains 15 residues.